Listed here are 11 T cell receptor beta chains from one sample, sequenced in a study of T cell repertoires in cytomegalovirus infection. Their specific antigens are unknown. In TCRdb, the reads were re-called with MiXCR into one record per CDR3 protein. Counted here are about 920,000 distinct CDR3 sequences, 31% occurring once; the ten biggest clones make up around an eighth. This sample comprised cultured CD8+ T cells from PBMCs, obtained from culture after CMV antigen stimulation. Every receptor here comes from a human donor in good health (CMV status not recorded). Some clones in this sample may be carry-over from other donors' samples.

V and J are TRBV19 and TRBJ2-3; D possibly uses TRBD1 or TRBD2 (5 bases each). Between the trimmed V and J ends, which lost 0 bases and 1 base, there was a span of 11 bases. The CDR3 has 16 residues. Germline V gives CDR1 LNHDA, CDR2 SQIVND (reference sequence). CDR3 nucleotides: TGTGCCAGTAGTATAGATCATCGGGGACGCACAGATACGCAGTATTTT. Its protein product is CASSIDHRGRTDTQYF.

This clonotype was detected only a few times. This chain joins TRBV7-6 and TRBJ1-1; 7 bases map to TRBD1. This CDR3 is built from 15 residues. J gave up 0 bases and V 4 bases, and 5 bases lay outside the gene matches. The V gene's germline CDR1 is SGHVS and CDR2 FNYEAQ. CDR3: CASSSETGLNTEAFF. The DNA of the CDR3 is TGTGCCAGCAGCTCAGAGACAGGGTTGAACACTGAAGCTTTCTTT.

Concerning this clonotype itself: Since a much larger clone is just one base distant, this may be a read error. The chain has TRBV4-1 and TRBJ1-3; D gene uncertain. The germline CDR1 and CDR2 sequences are MGHRA and YSYEKL. This CDR3 region has 14 residues. This CDR3 reads CASSPKYSGNTIHF. CDR3 bases: TGCGCCAGCAGCCCGAAGTATTCTGGAAACACCATACATTTT.

The sample holds a few counts of this clonotype. This rearrangement joins TRBV5-1 to TRBJ2-7, with 8 bases that match TRBD1. CDR3 length: 14 residues. The junction had 8 bases not matched to a gene; V was cut back by 4 bases and J by 5 bases. The germline gives CDR1 SGHRS, CDR2 YFSETQ. CDR3 sequence: CASSTGQGSDEQYF. The CDR3 bases are TGCGCCAGCAGCACCGGACAGGGAAGCGACGAGCAGTACTTC. The full variable domain, with the rest looked up from reference TRBV5-1 and TRBJ2-7, is KAGVTQTPRYLIKTRGQQVTLSCSPISGHRSVSWYQQTPGQGLQFLFEYFSETQRNKGNFPGRFSGRQFSNSRSEMNVSTLELGDSALYLCASSTGQGSDEQYFGPGTRLTVT.

The sample holds many counts of this clonotype. This sequence joins TRBV6-5 and TRBJ2-5; D remains unclear. The CDR3 is made up of 16 amino acids. Per the germline V gene, CDR1 is MNHEY and CDR2 is SVGAGI. Trimming took off 2 bases at V and 0 bases at J, with 13 bases between the two ends. Here the CDR3 reads CASSYEQEMYQETQYF. CDR3 nucleotide sequence: TGTGCCAGCAGTTACGAGCAGGAGATGTACCAAGAGACCCAGTACTTC.

The chain combines TRBV5-5 with TRBJ2-1; D not resolved. CDR1 and CDR2 (germline): SGHKS, YYEKEE (reference sequence). CDR3 length equals 11 residues. Trimming shortened V by 3 bases and J by 10 bases, and 8 bases separated the two germline ends. CDR3 bases: TGTGCCAGCAGCTGGGATTGGGAGCAGTTCTTC. Its translation: CASSWDWEQFF.

This clonotype was counted a few times. This chain connects TRBV6-1 to TRBJ2-5, with D perhaps TRBD1 (5 bases). In germline, CDR1 is MNHNS, CDR2 SASEGT. This CDR3 is built from 13 residues. The germline V and J ends were trimmed by 6 bases and 5 bases, with 13 bases remaining between them. In DNA, the CDR3 is TGTGCCAGCAGAGACAGTGCTCACGAGACCCAGTACTTC. Its translation: CASRDSAHETQYF.

This clonotype was seen more than once but under ten times. This sequence joins TRBV6-8 and TRBJ2-1, with D tentatively TRBD1 (6 bases). Germline V gives CDR1 MNHGY, CDR2 SAAAGT. The CDR3 consists of 16 residues. The V end was cut by 2 bases, the J end by 5 bases, with 16 bases between. The CDR3: CASSYPATGKDNEQFF. As DNA, the CDR3 is TGTGCCAGCAGTTACCCCGCTACAGGGAAGGACAATGAGCAGTTCTTC.

This chain joins TRBV24-1 and TRBJ2-5; D gene unclear. V gave up 5 bases and J gave up 3 bases, with 6 bases separating them. Looked up from germline, CDR1 is KGHDR and CDR2 is SFDVKD. The CDR3 extends over 12 amino acids. The chain's CDR3 is CATSVTEETQYF. The CDR3 coding sequence is TGTGCCACCAGTGTGACGGAAGAGACCCAGTACTTC.

The J gene is TRBJ1-1, the V gene TRBV4-1, with a weak D call TRBD1 (5 bases). V lost 4 bases to trimming and J lost 3 bases, with 6 bases between them. The CDR3 length is 12 residues. In germline, CDR1 is MGHRA, CDR2 YSYEKL. The CDR3 coding sequence is TGCGCCAGCAGCCCGACAGACACTGAAGCTTTCTTT. It yields the protein CASSPTDTEAFF.

The chain links TRBV6-5 to TRBJ1-3; TRBD1 is a possible D gene (6 bases). Germline V lookup: CDR1 MNHEY, CDR2 SVGAGI. V was shortened by 4 bases and J by 0 bases, with 10 bases between the two germline ends. The length of the CDR3 is 15 residues. CDR3 DNA: TGTGCCAGCAGTTCGGACAGTGGCTCTGGAAACACCATATATTTT. It codes for CASSSDSGSGNTIYF.